This TCR beta chain was captured by sequencing in a study of identical twins listed by TCRdb under 2016. The study in broad terms: The study deep-sequenced TCR alpha and beta repertoires from monozygotic twins, unrelated adults of various ages and cord blood to test whether fetal clonotypes persist. To rule out contamination, the twin experiments were replicated at different times with different library preparation protocols. Results the study describes overall, beyond this receptor: Compared with coincidental sharing between unrelated individuals, out-of-frame TCR alpha sequences shared between twins had an excess of sequences with low generation probability. Zero-insertion analyses could be partly confounded by invariant T cells such as MAIT and iNKT, although diverse VJ usage argued against such confounding for most clonotypes. In beta out-of-frame sequences, excess twin sharing was weaker, because having fewer shared sequences lowered the signal-to-noise ratio. Out-of-frame TCR alpha sharing in monozygotic twins was systematically underestimated by recombination models, whereas sharing between unrelated individuals was in agreement with the recombination models. Abundant cord blood beta clonotypes carried fewer insertions; young adult naive repertoires showed a weaker similar trend, while memory repertoires showed none. Because the same donors could not be followed over many years, the conclusions relied on cross-sectional statistical analysis.

Every donor was a healthy Caucasian. Three pairs of female monozygotic twins, all aged about 18 to 30 years, were included in the twin cohort. Miltenyi CD45RO+ enrichment and human naive T-cell isolation kits were used to isolate memory (CD45RO+) and naive T cells from PBMC. CDR1 and CDR2 were assigned from the germline V gene as MGHRA and YSYEKL. Relative to germline, V is 1 base shorter and J is 9 bases shorter, with 13 bases between their ends. Its CDR3 holds 15 amino acids, cysteine through phenylalanine. Just the 45-base CDR3 DNA is kept, in frame starting at base 1. Libraries were constructed by 5' RACE. TCRdb records Illumina HiSeq 2000 as the sequencer. A universal primer binding site was introduced by template switching, and a unique molecular identifier was present in the final cDNA, enabling accurate counting of TCR cDNA molecules. Specific primers in the conserved constant-segment region were used to synthesize first-strand cDNA for TCR alpha and beta chains. To control for contamination, every cDNA library carried two barcodes: a SMART-Mk sample barcode plus Illumina barcodes. TruSeq adapter sequences, together with Illumina sample barcodes, were added in two successive PCR steps. The TCR alpha and beta cDNA libraries were sequenced on the Illumina HiSeq platform using custom primers. Regarding the original processing steps: MiGEC processed the raw reads to extract unique molecular identifiers, while MiXCR was used to determine the CDR3 positions. Recombination models were inferred per individual with the repgenHMM and IGoR tools using an EM algorithm. Shared clonotype analysis was performed with the tcR package in R, normalizing sharing by the product of cloneset sizes. To study raw recombination without the effects of thymic and clonal selection, out-of-frame nonproductive sequences were analyzed. TCRdb reprocessed the public reads (quality trimming at Q25 with fastp, clone calling with MiXCR) and kept in-frame beta chains. Duplicate CDR3 protein sequences are folded into a single record with the most common DNA and genes. The V and J calls reflect TCRdb's pipeline rather than the authors' work. This sample lists hundreds of thousands of distinct CDR3 sequences; about 7.3% were detected once. The top ten hold more than 3% of the sample.

About this clonotype: The antigen it recognizes is unknown. Base-call qualities are not available, and no considerably larger clone is one nucleotide away.

Separately, the same data were catalogued under a study of yellow fever vaccine responses in identical twins. As the second study states: According to the authors, the vaccine-induced T cell response in identical twins seemed to be partly convergent and partly specific to each individual. In the study, vaccine-responding T cell clones were precisely tracked in identical twins.

The material sequenced was memory (CD45RO+) T cells sorted from blood. According to the study, the label for this sample's cell subset or site signals: CD45RO+ enriched T cells. Rearrangement joined TRBV4-1 to TRBJ1-6; a confident D gene designation cannot be given. This receptor was identified in a woman aged 18 to 35 in good health. The DNA reads as follows: TGCGCCAGCAGCCAAGTTGGAGGTACCGTTTCACCCCTCCACTTT. Translated, this gives CASSQVGGTVSPLHF.